The 13 T cell receptor beta chains below come from one sample, sequenced in a study of blood T cell repertoires in COVID-19. Measured with immunoSEQ multiplex PCR; TCRdb has only the in-frame clones, and not every one. The sample records over 110,000 clones, about 87% being singletons. Sequenced: PBMCs or T cells enriched from blood (not recorded which). The source of these receptors is a man aged 45-65 years in a cohort exposed to, infected with or recovered from COVID-19 (not recorded which).

The gene calls are TRBV25-1 and TRBJ2-7; 8 bases are a match to TRBD2. J was trimmed by 7 bases and V by 5 bases; bases with no gene match: 10. The CDR3 is 14 residues long. The germline V gene has CDR1 MGHDK and CDR2 SYGVNS. CDR3 sequence reads: CASSTGGALGEQYF. CDR3 coding DNA: TGTGCCAGCAGTACCGGGGGGGCCCTGGGTGAGCAGTACTTC.

The chain joins TRBV5-1 to TRBJ1-2, with D unresolved. V was cut by 1 base and J by 1 base, with 8 bases left in between. Germline CDR1 is SGHRS and CDR2 is YFSETQ. CDR3 length: 14 amino acids. In DNA, the CDR3 is TGCGCCAGCAGCTTGCAGGCAGATAACTATGGCTACACCTTC. It is translated as CASSLQADNYGYTF.

This chain joins TRBV24-1 and TRBJ2-7; perhaps TRBD1 as D (6 bases). Germline CDR1 reads KGHDR; CDR2 reads SFDVKD. Trimming shortened V by 7 bases and J by 4 bases, and 13 bases separated the two germline ends. The CDR3 is 13 residues long. The DNA of the CDR3 is TGTGCCACCAGCCCGGGACATGGTTACGAGCAGTACTTC. It codes for CATSPGHGYEQYF.

This rearrangement joins TRBV18 to TRBJ2-1, with 7 bases aligning to TRBD2. Germline V gives CDR1 KGHSH, CDR2 LQKENI. Germline trimming cut 4 bases from V and 0 bases from J; bases unmatched to any gene: 6. This CDR3 is built from 16 residues. The CDR3 region has the DNA TGTGCCAGCTCACTAAGGCTAGCGGACTCCTACAATGAGCAGTTCTTC. It is translated as CASSLRLADSYNEQFF.

The rearrangement links TRBV11-2 to TRBJ2-7; D is ambiguous. Germline V gene sequence: CDR1 SGHAT, CDR2 FQNNGV. V was pared by 2 bases and J by 2 bases, with 16 bases between. The CDR3 sequence is 16 residues long. CDR3 protein: CASSLTSTVGTYEQYF. The CDR3 DNA sequence: TGTGCCAGCAGCTTAACCTCGACTGTAGGTACCTACGAGCAGTACTTC.

V is TRBV30 and J is TRBJ2-5, with 7 bases fitting TRBD2. The DNA end favors TRBJ2-7, so the J call may be wrong. CDR3 size: 15 residues. The V gene's germline CDR1 is GTSNPN and CDR2 SVGIG (reference sequence). This chain's CDR3 is CAWSVEGRGVYEQYF. As DNA, the CDR3 is TGTGCCTGGAGTGTAGAGGGACGGGGGGTGTACGAGCAGTACTTC.

This rearrangement joins TRBV6-5 to TRBJ1-5; 9 positions agree with TRBD1. V was pared by 5 bases and J by 4 bases, with 3 bases of the junction left unmatched. Germline CDR1 is MNHEY and CDR2 is SVGAGI. This CDR3 is 14 amino acids long. The CDR3 region is CASSPGTGNQPQHF. Written as DNA, the CDR3 is TGTGCCAGCAGTCCCGGGACAGGGAATCAGCCCCAGCATTTT.

This clone was seen a handful of times. This chain connects TRBV4-1 to TRBJ1-4, with unresolved D. The CDR3 contains 17 residues. Germline V gene data show CDR1 as MGHRA and CDR2 as YSYEKL. V shed 3 bases and J shed 3 bases, with 17 bases lying between them. CDR3 amino acids: CASSHPSEAEANEKLFF. The CDR3 DNA follows: TGCGCCAGCAGCCACCCCTCTGAGGCGGAAGCTAATGAAAAACTGTTTTTT.

This chain joins TRBV4-1 and TRBJ2-7; 7 bases fit TRBD1. This CDR3 has 14 amino acids. Trimming removed 4 bases from V and 2 bases from J; junction bases left unmatched: 5. Germline V gives CDR1 MGHRA, CDR2 YSYEKL. The CDR3 DNA sequence: TGCGCCAGCAGCCTCTACAGGGGCCCCTACGAGCAGTACTTC. It translates to CASSLYRGPYEQYF.

The V and J genes are TRBV5-4 and TRBJ2-5, with 7 positions matching TRBD2. Trimming cost V 0 bases and J 4 bases; bases outside gene matches: 0. CDR3 length equals 13 residues. Germline assignment: CDR1 SGHNT and CDR2 YYREEE (reference sequence). The CDR3 nucleotides read TGTGCCAGCAGCTTGGCGGGGGGAGAGACCCAGTACTTC. This sequence encodes CASSLAGGETQYF.

The rearrangement uses TRBV9 and TRBJ2-2; TRBD2 aligns across 12 bases. CDR1 and CDR2 from the germline V gene are SGDLS and YYNGEE. After removal of 2 bases from V and 5 bases from J, the junction contained 4 bases not matched to a gene. The CDR3 sequence is 16 residues long. The CDR3: CASSVLAGGPTGELFF. The DNA for the CDR3 is TGTGCCAGCAGCGTCCTAGCGGGAGGGCCGACCGGGGAGCTGTTTTTT.

The chain uses TRBV7-2 and TRBJ2-3, with 11 bases fitting TRBD2. The CDR3 covers 15 residues. Germline V lookup: CDR1 SGHTA, CDR2 FQGNSA. V gave up 6 bases and J gave up 7 bases; unmatched junction bases: 9. CDR3 amino acids: CASSFTGTSGNTQYF. For the CDR3, the DNA is TGTGCCAGCAGTTTTACCGGGACTAGCGGTAATACGCAGTATTTT. The complete variable domain, with remaining parts taken from reference TRBV7-2 and TRBJ2-3, reads GAGVSQSPSNKVTEKGKDVELRCDPISGHTALYWYRQSLGQGLEFLIYFQGNSAPDKSGLPSDRFSAERTGGSVSTLTIQRTQQEDSAVYLCASSFTGTSGNTQYFGPGTRLTVL.

V usage is TRBV5-1 and J usage is TRBJ1-2; 9 positions agree with TRBD1. The CDR3 spans 15 residues. CDR1 is SGHRS and CDR2 is YFSETQ in the germline V gene. The junction had 11 bases not matched to a gene; V was cut back by 3 bases and J by 8 bases. The CDR3 DNA follows: TGCGCCAGCAGCTCAAATTCCGGGACAGGGAGCGGCTACACCTTC. Translation: CASSSNSGTGSGYTF.